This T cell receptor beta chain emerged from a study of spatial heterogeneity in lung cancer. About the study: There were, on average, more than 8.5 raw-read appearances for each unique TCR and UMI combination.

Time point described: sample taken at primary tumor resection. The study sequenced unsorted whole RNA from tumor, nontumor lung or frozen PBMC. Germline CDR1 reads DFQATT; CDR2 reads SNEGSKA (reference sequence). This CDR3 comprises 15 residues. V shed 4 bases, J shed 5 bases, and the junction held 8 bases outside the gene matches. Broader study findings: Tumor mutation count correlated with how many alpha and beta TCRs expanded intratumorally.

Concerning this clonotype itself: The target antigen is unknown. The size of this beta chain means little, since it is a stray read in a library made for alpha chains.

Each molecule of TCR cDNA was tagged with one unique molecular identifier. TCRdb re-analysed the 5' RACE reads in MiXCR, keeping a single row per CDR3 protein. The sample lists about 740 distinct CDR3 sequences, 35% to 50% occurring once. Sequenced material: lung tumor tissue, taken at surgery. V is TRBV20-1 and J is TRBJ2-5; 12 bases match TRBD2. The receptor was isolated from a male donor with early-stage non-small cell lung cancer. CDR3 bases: TGCAGTGCTAAAAGCCCGACTAGCGGGAGTGAGACCCAGTACTTC. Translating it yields CSAKSPTSGSETQYF.